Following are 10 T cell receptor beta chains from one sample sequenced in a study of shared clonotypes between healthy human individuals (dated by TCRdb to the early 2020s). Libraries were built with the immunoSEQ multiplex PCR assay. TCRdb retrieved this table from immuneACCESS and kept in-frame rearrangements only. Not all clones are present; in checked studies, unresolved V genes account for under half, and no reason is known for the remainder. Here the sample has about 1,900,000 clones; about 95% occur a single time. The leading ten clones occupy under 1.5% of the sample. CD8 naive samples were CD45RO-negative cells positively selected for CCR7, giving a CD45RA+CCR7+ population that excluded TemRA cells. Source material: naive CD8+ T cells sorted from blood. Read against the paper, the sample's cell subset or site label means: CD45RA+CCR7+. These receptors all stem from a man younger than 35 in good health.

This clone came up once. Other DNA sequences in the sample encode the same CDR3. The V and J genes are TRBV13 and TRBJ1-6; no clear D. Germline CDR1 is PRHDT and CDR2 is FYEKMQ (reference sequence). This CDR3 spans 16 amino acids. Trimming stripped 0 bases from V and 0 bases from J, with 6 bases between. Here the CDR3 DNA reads TGTGCCAGCAGCTTAGGCGGCAGCTCCTATAATTCACCCCTCCACTTT. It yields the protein CASSLGGSSYNSPLHF.

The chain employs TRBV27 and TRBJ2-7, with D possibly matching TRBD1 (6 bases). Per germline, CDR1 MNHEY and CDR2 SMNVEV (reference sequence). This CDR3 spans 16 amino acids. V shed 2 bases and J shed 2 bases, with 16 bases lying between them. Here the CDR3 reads CASSLGAVQGTYEQYF. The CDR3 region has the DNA TGTGCCAGCAGTTTAGGGGCGGTACAGGGTACCTACGAGCAGTACTTC.

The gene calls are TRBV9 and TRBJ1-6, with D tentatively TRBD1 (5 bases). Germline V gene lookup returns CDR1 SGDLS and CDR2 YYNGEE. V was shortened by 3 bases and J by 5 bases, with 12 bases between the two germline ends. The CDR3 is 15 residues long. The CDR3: CASSGIPTDNSPLHF. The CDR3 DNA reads TGTGCCAGCAGCGGGATTCCGACAGATAATTCACCCCTCCACTTT.

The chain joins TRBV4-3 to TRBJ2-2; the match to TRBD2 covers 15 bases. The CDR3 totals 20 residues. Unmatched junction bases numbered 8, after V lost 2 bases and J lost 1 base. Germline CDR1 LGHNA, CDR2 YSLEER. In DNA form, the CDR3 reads TGCGCCAGCAGCCAACTTTCCGGGACTAGCGGGAGGCGGAACACCGGGGAGCTGTTTTTT. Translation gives CASSQLSGTSGRRNTGELFF.

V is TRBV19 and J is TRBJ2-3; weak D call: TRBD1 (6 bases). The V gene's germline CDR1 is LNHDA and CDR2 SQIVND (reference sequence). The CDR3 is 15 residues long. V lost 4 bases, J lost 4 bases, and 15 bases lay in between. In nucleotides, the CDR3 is TGTGCCAGTAGTACCACAGGGTTGTCAGCAGATACGCAGTATTTT. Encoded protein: CASSTTGLSADTQYF.

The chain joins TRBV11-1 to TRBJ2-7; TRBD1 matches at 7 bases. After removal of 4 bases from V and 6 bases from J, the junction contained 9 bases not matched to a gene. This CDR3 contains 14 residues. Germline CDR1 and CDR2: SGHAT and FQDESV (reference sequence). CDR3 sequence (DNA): TGTGCCAGCAGCTACCGGACAGGCTCTGGCGAGCAGTACTTC. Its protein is CASSYRTGSGEQYF.

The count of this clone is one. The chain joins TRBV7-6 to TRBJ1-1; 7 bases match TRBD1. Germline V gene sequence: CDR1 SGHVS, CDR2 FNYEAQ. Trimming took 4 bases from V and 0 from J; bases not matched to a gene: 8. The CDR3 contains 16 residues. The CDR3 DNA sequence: TGTGCCAGCAGCTCGGCAGCCGGGACAGTGAACACTGAAGCTTTCTTT. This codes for CASSSAAGTVNTEAFF.

In nucleotides, the CDR3 is TGTGCCTGGAGGGGTGGGATAGCCCTGTTTCAAGAGACCCAGTACTTC. Its protein is CAWRGGIALFQETQYF. The V call is TRBV30, the J call TRBJ2-5; D not certain. The CDR3 runs to 16 residues. V was clipped by 3 bases and J by 2 bases, with 19 bases between them. The germline V gene encodes CDR1 GTSNPN and CDR2 SVGIG (reference sequence).

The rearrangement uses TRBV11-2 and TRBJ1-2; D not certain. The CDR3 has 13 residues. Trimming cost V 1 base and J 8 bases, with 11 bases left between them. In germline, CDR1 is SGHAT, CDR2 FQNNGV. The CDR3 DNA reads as TGTGCCAGCAGCTTAGGGGCCGCGACGGGCTACACCTTC. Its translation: CASSLGAATGYTF.

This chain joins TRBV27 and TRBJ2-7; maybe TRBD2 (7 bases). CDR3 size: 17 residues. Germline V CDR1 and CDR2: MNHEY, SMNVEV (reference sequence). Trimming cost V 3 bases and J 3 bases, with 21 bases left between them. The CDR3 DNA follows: TGTGCCAGCAGTTTGGGGGGGCCCTACCCCTTCATCTACGAGCAGTACTTC. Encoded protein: CASSLGGPYPFIYEQYF.